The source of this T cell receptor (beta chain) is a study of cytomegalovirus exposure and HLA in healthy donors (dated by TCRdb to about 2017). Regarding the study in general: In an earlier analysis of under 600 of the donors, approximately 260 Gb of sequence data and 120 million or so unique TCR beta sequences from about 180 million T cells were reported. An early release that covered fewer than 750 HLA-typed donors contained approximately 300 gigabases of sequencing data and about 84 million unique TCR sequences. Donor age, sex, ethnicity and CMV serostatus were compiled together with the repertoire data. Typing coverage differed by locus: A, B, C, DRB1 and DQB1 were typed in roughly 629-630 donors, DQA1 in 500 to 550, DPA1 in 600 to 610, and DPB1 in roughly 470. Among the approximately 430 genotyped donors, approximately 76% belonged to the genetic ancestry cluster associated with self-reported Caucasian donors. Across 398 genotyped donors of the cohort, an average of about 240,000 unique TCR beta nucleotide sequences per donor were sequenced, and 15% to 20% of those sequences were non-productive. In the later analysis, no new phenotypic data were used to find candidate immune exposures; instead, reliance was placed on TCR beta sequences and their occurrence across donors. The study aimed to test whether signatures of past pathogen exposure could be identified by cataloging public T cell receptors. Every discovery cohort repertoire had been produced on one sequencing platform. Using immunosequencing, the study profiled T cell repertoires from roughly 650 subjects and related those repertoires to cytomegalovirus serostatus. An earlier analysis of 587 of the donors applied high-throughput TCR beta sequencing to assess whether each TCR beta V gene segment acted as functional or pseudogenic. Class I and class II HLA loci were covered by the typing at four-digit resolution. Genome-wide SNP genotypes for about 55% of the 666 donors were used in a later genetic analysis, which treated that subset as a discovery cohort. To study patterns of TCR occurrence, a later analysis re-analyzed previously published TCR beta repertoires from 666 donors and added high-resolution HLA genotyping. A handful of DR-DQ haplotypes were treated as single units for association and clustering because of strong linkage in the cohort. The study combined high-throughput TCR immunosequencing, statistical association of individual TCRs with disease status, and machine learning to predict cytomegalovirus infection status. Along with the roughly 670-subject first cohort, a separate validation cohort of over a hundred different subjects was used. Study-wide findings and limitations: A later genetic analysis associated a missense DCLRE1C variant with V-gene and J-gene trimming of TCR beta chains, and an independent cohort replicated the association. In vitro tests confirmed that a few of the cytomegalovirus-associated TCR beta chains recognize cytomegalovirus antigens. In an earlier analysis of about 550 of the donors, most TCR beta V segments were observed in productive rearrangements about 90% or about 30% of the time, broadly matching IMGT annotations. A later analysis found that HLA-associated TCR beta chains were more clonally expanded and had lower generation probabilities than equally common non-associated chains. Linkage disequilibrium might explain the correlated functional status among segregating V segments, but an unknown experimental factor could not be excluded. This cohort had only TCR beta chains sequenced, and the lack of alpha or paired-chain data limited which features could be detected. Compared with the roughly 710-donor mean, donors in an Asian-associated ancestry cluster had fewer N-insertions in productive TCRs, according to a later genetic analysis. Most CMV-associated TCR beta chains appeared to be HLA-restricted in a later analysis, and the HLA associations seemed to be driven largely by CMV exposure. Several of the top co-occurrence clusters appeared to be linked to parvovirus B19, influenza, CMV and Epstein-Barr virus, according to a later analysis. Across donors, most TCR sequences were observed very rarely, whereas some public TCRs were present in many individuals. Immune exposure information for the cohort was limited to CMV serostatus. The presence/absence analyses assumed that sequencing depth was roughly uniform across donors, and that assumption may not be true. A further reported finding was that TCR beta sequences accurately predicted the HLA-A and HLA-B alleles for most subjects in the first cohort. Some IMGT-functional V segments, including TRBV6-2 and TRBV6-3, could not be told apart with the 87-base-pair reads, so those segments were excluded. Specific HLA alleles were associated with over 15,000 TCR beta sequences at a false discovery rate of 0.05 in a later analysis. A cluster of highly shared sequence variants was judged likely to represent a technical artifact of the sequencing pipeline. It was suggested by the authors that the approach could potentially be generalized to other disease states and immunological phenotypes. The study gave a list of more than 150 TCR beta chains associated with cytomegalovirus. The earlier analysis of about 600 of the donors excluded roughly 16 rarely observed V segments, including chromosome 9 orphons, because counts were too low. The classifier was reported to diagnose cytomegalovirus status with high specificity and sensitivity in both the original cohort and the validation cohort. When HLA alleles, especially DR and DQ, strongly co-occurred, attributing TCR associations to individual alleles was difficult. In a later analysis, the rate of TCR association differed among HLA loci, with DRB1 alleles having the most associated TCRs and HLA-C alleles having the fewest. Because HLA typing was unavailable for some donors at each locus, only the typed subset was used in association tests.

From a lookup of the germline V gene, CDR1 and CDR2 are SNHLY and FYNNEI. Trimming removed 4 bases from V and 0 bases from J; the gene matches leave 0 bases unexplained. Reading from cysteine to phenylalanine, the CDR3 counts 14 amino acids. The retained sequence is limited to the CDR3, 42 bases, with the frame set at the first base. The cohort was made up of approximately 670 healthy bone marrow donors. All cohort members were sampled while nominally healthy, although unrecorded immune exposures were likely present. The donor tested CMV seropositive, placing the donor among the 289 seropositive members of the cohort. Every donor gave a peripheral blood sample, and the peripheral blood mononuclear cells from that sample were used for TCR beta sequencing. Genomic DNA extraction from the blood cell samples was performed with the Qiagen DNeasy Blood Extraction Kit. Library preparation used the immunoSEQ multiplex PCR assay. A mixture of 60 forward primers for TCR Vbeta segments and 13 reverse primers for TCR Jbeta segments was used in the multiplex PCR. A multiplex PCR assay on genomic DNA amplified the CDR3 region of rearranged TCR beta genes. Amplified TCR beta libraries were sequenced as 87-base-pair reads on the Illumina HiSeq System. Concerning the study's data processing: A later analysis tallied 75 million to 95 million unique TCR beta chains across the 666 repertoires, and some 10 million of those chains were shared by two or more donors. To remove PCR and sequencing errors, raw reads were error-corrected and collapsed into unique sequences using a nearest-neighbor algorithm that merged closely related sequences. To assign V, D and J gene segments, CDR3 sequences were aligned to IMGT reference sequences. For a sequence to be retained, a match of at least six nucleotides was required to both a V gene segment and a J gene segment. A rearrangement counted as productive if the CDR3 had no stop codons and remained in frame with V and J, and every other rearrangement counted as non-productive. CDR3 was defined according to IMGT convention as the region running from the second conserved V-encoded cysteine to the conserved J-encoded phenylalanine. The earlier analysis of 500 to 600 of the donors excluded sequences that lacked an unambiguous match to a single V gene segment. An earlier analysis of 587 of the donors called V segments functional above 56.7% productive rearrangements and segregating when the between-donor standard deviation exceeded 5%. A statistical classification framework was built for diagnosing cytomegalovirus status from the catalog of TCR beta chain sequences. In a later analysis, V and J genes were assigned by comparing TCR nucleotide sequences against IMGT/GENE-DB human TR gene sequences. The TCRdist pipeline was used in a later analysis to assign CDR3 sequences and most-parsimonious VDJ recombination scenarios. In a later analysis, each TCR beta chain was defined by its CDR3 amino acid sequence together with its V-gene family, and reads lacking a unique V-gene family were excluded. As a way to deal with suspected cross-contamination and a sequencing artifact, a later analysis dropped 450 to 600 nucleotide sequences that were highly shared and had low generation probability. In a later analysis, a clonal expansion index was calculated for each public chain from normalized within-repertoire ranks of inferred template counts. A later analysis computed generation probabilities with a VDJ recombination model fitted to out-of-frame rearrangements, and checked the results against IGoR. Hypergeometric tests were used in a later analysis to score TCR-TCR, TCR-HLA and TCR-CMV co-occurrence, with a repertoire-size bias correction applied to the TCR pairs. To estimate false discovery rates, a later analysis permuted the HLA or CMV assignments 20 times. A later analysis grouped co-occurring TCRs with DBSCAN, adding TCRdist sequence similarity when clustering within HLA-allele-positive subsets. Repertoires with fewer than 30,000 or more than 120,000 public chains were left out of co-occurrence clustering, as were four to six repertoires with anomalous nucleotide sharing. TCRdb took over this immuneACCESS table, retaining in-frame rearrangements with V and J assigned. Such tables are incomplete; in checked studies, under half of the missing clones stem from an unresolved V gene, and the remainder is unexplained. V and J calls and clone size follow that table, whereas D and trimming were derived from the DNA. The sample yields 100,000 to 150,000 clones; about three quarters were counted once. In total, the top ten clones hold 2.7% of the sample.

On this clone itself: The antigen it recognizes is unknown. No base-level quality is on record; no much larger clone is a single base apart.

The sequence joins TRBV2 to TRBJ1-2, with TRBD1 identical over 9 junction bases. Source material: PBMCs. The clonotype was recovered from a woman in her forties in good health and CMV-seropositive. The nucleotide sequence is TGTGCCAGCAGTGGACAGGGGGCTAACTATGGCTACACCTTC. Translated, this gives CASSGQGANYGYTF.